The clone carrying this T cell receptor beta chain was counted once. Trimming removed 2 bases at V and 4 bases at J, with 11 bases between. Germline values: CDR1 MDHEN, CDR2 SYDVKM. The CDR3 sequence is 14 residues long. This record comes from a study of blood T cell repertoires in COVID-19. The table came from immunoSEQ multiplex PCR; TCRdb's copy has only in-frame clones and leaves some out. The sample holds more than 250,000 clones, more than 75% seen once. This chain uses TRBV28 with TRBJ1-1; D is ambiguous. Sequencing was performed on peripheral blood. This clonotype originated in a woman aged 45-60 years with acute or convalescent COVID-19. CDR3 nucleotides: TGTGCCAGCAGTTTAGCGGGCACTGTCACTGAAGCTTTCTTT. This encodes CASSLAGTVTEAFF.